This is a list of T cell receptor beta chains from one sample in a study of control samples from healthy donors and cancer patients. Here immunoSEQ multiplex PCR was the method, and the copy in TCRdb shows in-frame clones only, minus some. The sample includes approximately 150,000 clones, about 90% of them seen just once. Sequencing was performed on blood. All receptors derive from a young man in good health. Each CDR3 is given with its conserved first and last residue. Fields, in order: V gene, D gene, J gene, clone size, CDR3 protein, CDR3 DNA. A D gene is named only where the DNA matches it firmly. Rows give clone size only sometimes, using once, few, many, or a class for an expanded clone.

>TRBV7-9|NA|TRBJ2-2|NA
CASSLRIVGLLNTGELFF
TGTGCCAGCAGCTTAAGGATTGTGGGACTTTTGAACACCGGGGAGCTGTTTTTT
>TRBV2|NA|TRBJ2-7|NA
CASRLAVEQYF
TGTGCCAGCCGGCTCGCCGTCGAGCAGTACTTC
>TRBV19|TRBD1|TRBJ2-7|NA
CASSIPGRGTHEQYF
TGTGCCAGTAGTATTCCTGGCAGGGGGACCCACGAGCAGTACTTC
>TRBV18|TRBD2|TRBJ2-1|NA
CASSRTSGDNEQFF
TGTGCCAGCTCCCGGACTAGCGGGGATAATGAGCAGTTCTTC
>TRBV5-5|NA|TRBJ1-5|once
CASSLRENSNQPQHF
TGTGCCAGCAGCTTACGGGAAAATAGCAATCAGCCCCAGCATTTT
>TRBV10-2|NA|TRBJ1-2|NA
CASSELRGGYTF
TGCGCCAGCAGTGAGTTGAGGGGCGGCTACACCTTC
>TRBV10-3|TRBD1|TRBJ2-7|NA
CAISVGQGYDEQYF
TGTGCCATCAGTGTTGGACAGGGGTACGACGAGCAGTACTTC
>TRBV3-1/TRBV3-2|TRBD2|TRBJ2-5|NA
CASSGRGGGYGPQETQYF
TGTGCCAGCAGCGGGCGGGGGGGTGGTTACGGTCCCCAAGAGACCCAGTACTTC
>TRBV6-1|NA|TRBJ1-4|NA
CASSEWAGESVEKLFF
TGTGCCAGCAGTGAATGGGCAGGGGAGTCGGTTGAAAAACTGTTTTTT
>TRBV27|TRBD2|TRBJ2-7|NA
CASSLTSGGFSNEQYF
TGTGCCAGCAGCCTGACTAGCGGGGGGTTCAGCAACGAGCAGTACTTC
>TRBV27|NA|TRBJ1-6|NA
CASSHRASSYNSPLHF
TGTGCCAGCAGCCACAGGGCGAGCTCCTATAATTCACCCCTCCACTTT
>TRBV5-1|TRBD1|TRBJ2-7|NA
CASSPSEGASYEQYF
TGCGCCAGCAGCCCCAGCGAGGGGGCCTCCTACGAGCAGTACTTC
>TRBV28|NA|TRBJ2-1|NA
CASSSRGSGTYNEQFF
TGTGCCAGCAGTTCACGGGGGTCTGGGACCTACAATGAGCAGTTCTTC
>TRBV5-6|NA|TRBJ1-3|NA
CASSLGPQGLSGNTIYF
TGTGCCAGCAGCTTGGGGCCCCAAGGACTCTCTGGAAACACCATATATTTT
>TRBV4-3|NA|TRBJ2-5|NA
CASSPERIQETQYF
TGCGCCAGCAGCCCCGAGAGGATCCAAGAGACCCAGTACTTC
>TRBV2|NA|TRBJ1-1|NA
CASRRKEGQPNTEAFF
TGTGCCAGCAGGAGGAAGGAGGGGCAACCGAACACTGAAGCTTTCTTT
>TRBV7-3|TRBD2|TRBJ2-1|once
CASSPSTSTSSYNEQFF
TGTGCCAGCAGCCCCTCGACTAGCACCAGCTCCTACAATGAGCAGTTCTTC
>TRBV27|NA|TRBJ1-4|NA
CASSFRWVRGREKLFF
TGTGCCAGCAGTTTTCGTTGGGTCAGGGGTCGTGAAAAACTGTTTTTT
>TRBV27|NA|TRBJ2-3|NA
CASTPLGSTSTDTQYF
TGTGCCAGCACCCCCTTGGGAAGCACCAGCACAGATACGCAGTATTTT
>TRBV4-2|NA|TRBJ2-2|NA
CASSPSNPLNTGELFF
TGTGCCAGCAGCCCCTCAAATCCCCTAAACACCGGGGAGCTGTTTTTT
>TRBV5-5|NA|TRBJ1-1|NA
CASSFRGGHTEAFF
TGTGCCAGCAGCTTCCGGGGGGGCCACACTGAAGCTTTCTTT
>TRBV24-1|TRBD2|TRBJ2-3|NA
CATSDGGLAGSTDTQYF
TGTGCCACCAGTGACGGCGGACTAGCGGGTTCCACAGATACGCAGTATTTT
>TRBV27|NA|TRBJ2-3|NA
CASSPGALTDTQYF
TGTGCCAGCAGTCCAGGGGCCCTCACAGATACGCAGTATTTT
>TRBV18|TRBD1|TRBJ2-5|NA
CASSRTGSLETQYF
TGTGCCAGCTCTCGGACAGGGAGTTTGGAGACCCAGTACTTC
>TRBV5-1|NA|TRBJ1-4|NA
CASSLIQGGEKLFF
TGCGCCAGCAGCTTGATCCAGGGAGGTGAAAAACTGTTTTTT
>TRBV9|NA|TRBJ1-4|few
CASSEQGGEKLFF
TGTGCCAGCAGCGAACAGGGTGGCGAAAAACTGTTTTTT
>TRBV3-1/TRBV3-2|TRBD2|TRBJ2-7|NA
CASSQELAGGLWYF
TGTGCCAGCAGCCAAGAACTAGCGGGGGGGCTCTGGTACTTC
>TRBV24-1|NA|TRBJ2-1|once
CATSDYGNEQFF
TGTGCCACCAGTGATTACGGAAATGAGCAGTTCTTC
>TRBV4-2|NA|TRBJ1-4|NA
CASSQDEGHGEKLFF
TGTGCCAGCAGCCAAGATGAGGGGCACGGTGAAAAACTGTTTTTT
>TRBV3-1/TRBV3-2|NA|TRBJ1-5|NA
CASSLAGGGGGQPQHF
TGTGCCAGCAGCCTAGCCGGAGGTGGGGGAGGTCAGCCCCAGCATTTT
>TRBV15|NA|TRBJ2-5|NA
CATSRDRAVQETQYF
TGTGCCACCAGCAGAGATCGAGCGGTACAAGAGACCCAGTACTTC
>TRBV6-5|NA|TRBJ1-1|NA
CASSYDGAATEAFF
TGTGCCAGCAGTTACGACGGGGCCGCCACTGAAGCTTTCTTT
>TRBV5-4|NA|TRBJ2-7|NA
CASSPWGSSYEQYF
TGTGCCAGCAGTCCTTGGGGGTCCTCCTACGAGCAGTACTTC
>TRBV5-6|TRBD2|TRBJ2-1|NA
CASTPRAGARNEQFF
TGTGCCAGCACCCCTCGAGCGGGGGCGCGCAATGAGCAGTTCTTC
>TRBV24-1|TRBD1|TRBJ1-5|few
CATSVIPGQPLQPQHF
TGTGCCACCAGTGTAATCCCGGGACAGCCCCTTCAGCCCCAGCATTTT
>TRBV7-9|NA|TRBJ2-3|NA
CASSSPSDTQYF
TGTGCCAGCAGTTCCCCCTCAGATACGCAGTATTTT